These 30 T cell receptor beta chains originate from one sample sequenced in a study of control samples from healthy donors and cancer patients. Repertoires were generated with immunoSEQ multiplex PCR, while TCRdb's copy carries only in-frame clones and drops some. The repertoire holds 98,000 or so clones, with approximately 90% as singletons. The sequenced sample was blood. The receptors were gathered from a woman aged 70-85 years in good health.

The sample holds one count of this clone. CDR3 residues: CASSLIPGQNTGELFF. CDR3 nucleotides: TGCGCCAGCAGCTTGATCCCGGGACAGAACACCGGGGAGCTGTTTTTT. This chain connects TRBV5-1 to TRBJ2-2; tentatively, D is TRBD1 (6 bases). The CDR3 sequence is 16 residues long. V gave up 1 base and J gave up 1 base, with 11 bases separating them. Germline V gene lookup returns CDR1 SGHRS and CDR2 YFSETQ.

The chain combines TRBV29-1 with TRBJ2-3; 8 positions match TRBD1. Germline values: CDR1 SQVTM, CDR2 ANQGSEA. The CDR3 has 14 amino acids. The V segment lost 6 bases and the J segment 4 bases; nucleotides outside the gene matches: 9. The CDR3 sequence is CSVSSGQDADTQYF. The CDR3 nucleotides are TGCAGCGTCAGCTCGGGACAGGACGCAGATACGCAGTATTTT.

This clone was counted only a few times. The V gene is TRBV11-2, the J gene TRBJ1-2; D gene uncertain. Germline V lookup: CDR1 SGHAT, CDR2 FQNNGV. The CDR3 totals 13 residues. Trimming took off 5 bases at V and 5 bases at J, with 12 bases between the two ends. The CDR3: CASSLRTDYGYTF. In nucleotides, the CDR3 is TGTGCCAGCAGCCTCCGGACGGATTATGGCTACACCTTC. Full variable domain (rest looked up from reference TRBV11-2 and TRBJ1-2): EAGVAQSPRYKIIEKRQSVAFWCNPISGHATLYWYQQILGQGPKLLIQFQNNGVVDDSQLPKDRFSAERLKGVDSTLKIQPAKLEDSAVYLCASSLRTDYGYTFGSGTRLTVV.

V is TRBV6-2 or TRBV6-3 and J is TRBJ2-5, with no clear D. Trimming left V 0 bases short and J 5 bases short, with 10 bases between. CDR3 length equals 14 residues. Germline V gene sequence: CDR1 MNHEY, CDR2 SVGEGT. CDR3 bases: TGTGCCAGCAGTTACTCGCCCACCCGGGAGACCCAGTACTTC. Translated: CASSYSPTRETQYF.

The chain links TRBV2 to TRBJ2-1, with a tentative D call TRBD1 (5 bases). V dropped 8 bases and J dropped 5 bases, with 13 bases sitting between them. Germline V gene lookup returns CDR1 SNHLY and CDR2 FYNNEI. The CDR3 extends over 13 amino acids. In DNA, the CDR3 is TGTGCCAGCGCCCAGGGTCCGAACAATGAGCAGTTCTTC. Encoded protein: CASAQGPNNEQFF. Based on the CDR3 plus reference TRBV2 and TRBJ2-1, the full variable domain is EPEVTQTPSHQVTQMGQEVILRCVPISNHLYFYWYRQILGQKVEFLVSFYNNEISEKSEIFDDQFSVERPDGSNFTLKIRSTKLEDSAMYFCASAQGPNNEQFFGPGTRLTVL.

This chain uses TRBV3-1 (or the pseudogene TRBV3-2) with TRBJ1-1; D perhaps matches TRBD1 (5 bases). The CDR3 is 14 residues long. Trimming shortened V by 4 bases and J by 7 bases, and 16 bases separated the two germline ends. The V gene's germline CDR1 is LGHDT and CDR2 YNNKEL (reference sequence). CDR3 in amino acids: CASSRNRDHGEAFF. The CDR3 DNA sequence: TGTGCCAGCAGCCGGAACCGGGACCATGGTGAAGCTTTCTTT.

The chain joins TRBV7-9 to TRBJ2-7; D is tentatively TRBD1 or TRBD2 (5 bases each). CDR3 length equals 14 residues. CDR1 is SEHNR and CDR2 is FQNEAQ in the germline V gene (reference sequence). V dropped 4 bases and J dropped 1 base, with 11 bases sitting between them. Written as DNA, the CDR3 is TGTGCCAGCAGCTCCCTGAGGGGATCCTACGAGCAGTACTTC. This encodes CASSSLRGSYEQYF. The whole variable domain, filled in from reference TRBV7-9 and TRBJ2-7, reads DTGVSQNPRHKITKRGQNVTFRCDPISEHNRLYWYRQTLGQGPEFLTYFQNEAQLEKSRLLSDRFSAERPKGSFSTLEIQRTEQGDSAMYLCASSSLRGSYEQYFGPGTRLTVT.

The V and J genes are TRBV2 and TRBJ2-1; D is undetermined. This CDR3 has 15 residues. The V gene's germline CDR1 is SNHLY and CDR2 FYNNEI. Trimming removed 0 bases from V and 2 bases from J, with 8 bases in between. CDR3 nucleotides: TGTGCCAGCAGTGAAGCGTTGGGGACCTACAATGAGCAGTTCTTC. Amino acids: CASSEALGTYNEQFF.

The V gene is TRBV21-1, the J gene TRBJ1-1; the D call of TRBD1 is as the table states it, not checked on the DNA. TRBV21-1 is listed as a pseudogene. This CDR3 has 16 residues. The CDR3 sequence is CASSMTGGKWGTEAFF. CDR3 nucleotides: TGTGCCAGCAGCATGACAGGGGGCAAATGGGGCACTGAAGCTTTCTTT.

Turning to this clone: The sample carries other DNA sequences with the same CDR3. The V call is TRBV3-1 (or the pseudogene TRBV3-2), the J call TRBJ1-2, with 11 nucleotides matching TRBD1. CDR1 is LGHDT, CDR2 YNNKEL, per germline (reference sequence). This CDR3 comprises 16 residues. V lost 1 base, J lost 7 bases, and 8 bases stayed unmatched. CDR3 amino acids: CASSQVLGGQGGGYTF. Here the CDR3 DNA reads TGTGCCAGCAGCCAAGTTTTAGGGGGACAGGGGGGTGGCTACACCTTC.

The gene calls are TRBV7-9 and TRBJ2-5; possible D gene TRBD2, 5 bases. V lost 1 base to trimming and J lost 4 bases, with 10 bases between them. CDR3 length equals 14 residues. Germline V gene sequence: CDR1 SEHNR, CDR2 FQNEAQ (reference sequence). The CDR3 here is CASSLGSGGETQYF. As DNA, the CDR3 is TGTGCCAGCAGCTTAGGAAGTGGAGGAGAGACCCAGTACTTC.

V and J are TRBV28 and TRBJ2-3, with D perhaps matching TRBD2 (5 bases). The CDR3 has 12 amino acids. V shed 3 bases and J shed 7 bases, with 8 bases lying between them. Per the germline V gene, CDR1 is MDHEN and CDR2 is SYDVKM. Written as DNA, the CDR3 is TGTGCCAGCAGTTTGGGAGAAAATACGCAGTATTTT. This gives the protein CASSLGENTQYF.

In nucleotides, the CDR3 is TGTGCCAGCAGCTTCAATCAGGCCGCAACTAATGAAAAACTGTTTTTT. Residues: CASSFNQAATNEKLFF. This chain uses TRBV7-8 with TRBJ1-4; no firm D call. The CDR3 contains 16 residues. The V gene lost 3 bases and the J gene lost 0 bases, with 11 bases spanning the gap. Germline-derived CDR1 and CDR2 are SGHVS and FQNEAQ. Based on the CDR3 plus reference TRBV7-8 and TRBJ1-4, the full variable domain is GAGVSQSPRYKVAKRGQDVALRCDPISGHVSLFWYQQALGQGPEFLTYFQNEAQLDKSGLPSDRFFAERPEGSVSTLKIQRTQQEDSAVYLCASSFNQAATNEKLFFGSGTQLSVL.

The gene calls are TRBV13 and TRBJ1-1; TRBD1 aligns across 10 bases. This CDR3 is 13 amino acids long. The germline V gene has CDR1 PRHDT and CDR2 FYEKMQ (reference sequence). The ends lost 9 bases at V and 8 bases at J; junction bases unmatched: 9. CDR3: CASDRGLPTEAFF. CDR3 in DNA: TGTGCCAGTGACAGGGGGCTTCCCACCGAAGCTTTCTTT.

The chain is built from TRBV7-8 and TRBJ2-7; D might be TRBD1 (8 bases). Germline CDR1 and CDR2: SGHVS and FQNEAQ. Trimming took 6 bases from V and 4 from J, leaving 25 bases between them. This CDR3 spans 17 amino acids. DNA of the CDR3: TGTGCCAGCAGGCTAGGACAGGGATTACTAGCGTATTACGAGCAGTACTTC. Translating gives CASRLGQGLLAYYEQYF.

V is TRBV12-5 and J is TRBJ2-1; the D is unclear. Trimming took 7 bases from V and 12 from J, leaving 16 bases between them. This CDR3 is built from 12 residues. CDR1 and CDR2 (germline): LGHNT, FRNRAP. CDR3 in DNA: TGTGCTAGTGCCCTACCCGGCCTATGGCAGTTCTTC. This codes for CASALPGLWQFF.

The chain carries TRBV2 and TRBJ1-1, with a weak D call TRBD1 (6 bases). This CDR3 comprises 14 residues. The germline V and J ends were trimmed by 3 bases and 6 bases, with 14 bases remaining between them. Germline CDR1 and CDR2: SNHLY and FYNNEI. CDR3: CASSDRGAISEAFF. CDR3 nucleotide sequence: TGTGCCAGCAGTGACCGGGGGGCCATCTCTGAAGCTTTCTTT.

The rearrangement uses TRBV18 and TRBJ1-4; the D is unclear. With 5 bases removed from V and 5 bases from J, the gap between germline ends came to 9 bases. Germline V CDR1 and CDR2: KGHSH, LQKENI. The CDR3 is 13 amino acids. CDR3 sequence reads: CASSGLVNEKLFF. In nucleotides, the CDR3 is TGTGCCAGCTCAGGATTGGTCAATGAAAAACTGTTTTTT. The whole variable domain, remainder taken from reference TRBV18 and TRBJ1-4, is NAGVMQNPRHLVRRRGQEARLRCSPMKGHSHVYWYRQLPEEGLKFMVYLQKENIIDESGMPKERFSAEFPKEGPSILRIQQVVRGDSAAYFCASSGLVNEKLFFGSGTQLSVL.

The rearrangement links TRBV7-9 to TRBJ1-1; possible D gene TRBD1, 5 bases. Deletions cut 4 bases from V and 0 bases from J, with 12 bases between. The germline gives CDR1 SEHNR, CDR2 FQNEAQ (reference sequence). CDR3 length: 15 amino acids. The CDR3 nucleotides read TGTGCCAGCAGCTCCAGGACAATTTTGAACACTGAAGCTTTCTTT. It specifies CASSSRTILNTEAFF.

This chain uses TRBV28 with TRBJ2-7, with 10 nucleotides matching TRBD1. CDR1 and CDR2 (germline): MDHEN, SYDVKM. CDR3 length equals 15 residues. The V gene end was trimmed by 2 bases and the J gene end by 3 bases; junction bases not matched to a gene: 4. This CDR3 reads CASSLGGQGHYEQYF. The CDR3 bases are TGTGCCAGCAGTTTAGGGGGACAGGGGCACTACGAGCAGTACTTC. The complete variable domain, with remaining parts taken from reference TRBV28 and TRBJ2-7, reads DVKVTQSSRYLVKRTGEKVFLECVQDMDHENMFWYRQDPGLGLRLIYFSYDVKMKEKGDIPEGYSVSREKKERFSLILESASTNQTSMYLCASSLGGQGHYEQYFGPGTRLTVT.

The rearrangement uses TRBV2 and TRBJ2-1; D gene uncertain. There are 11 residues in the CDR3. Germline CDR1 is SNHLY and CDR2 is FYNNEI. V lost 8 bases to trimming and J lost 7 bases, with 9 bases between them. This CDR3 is CASARGNEQFF. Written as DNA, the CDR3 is TGTGCCAGCGCCCGAGGTAATGAGCAGTTCTTC.

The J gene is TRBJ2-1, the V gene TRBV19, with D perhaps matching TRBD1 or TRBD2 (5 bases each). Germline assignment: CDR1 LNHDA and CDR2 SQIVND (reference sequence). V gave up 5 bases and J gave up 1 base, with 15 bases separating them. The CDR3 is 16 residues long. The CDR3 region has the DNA TGTGCCAGTAGTGGGGGTGGAAGGTGGTCCTACAATGAGCAGTTCTTC. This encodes CASSGGGRWSYNEQFF. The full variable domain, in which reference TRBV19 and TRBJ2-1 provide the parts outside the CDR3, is DGGITQSPKYLFRKEGQNVTLSCEQNLNHDAMYWYRQDPGQGLRLIYYSQIVNDFQKGDIAEGYSVSREKKESFPLTVTSAQKNPTAFYLCASSGGGRWSYNEQFFGPGTRLTVL.

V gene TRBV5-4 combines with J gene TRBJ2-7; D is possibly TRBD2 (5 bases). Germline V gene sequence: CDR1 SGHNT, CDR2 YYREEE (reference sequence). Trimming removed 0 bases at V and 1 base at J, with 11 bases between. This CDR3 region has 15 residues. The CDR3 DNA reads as TGTGCCAGCAGCTTGGTGGGCGAGGGATCCTACGAGCAGTACTTC. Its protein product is CASSLVGEGSYEQYF.

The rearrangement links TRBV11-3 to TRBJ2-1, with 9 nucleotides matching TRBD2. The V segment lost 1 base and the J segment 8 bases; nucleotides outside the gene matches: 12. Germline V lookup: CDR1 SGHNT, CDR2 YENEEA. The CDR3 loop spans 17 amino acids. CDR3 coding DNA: TGTGCCAGCAGCTTAGGCCTGTTTAGCGGGAGTGTAGATGAGCAGTTCTTC. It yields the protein CASSLGLFSGSVDEQFF.

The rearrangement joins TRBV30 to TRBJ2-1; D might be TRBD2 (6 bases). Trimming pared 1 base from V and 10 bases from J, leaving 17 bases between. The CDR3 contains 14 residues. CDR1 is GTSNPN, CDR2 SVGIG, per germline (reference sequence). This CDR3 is CAWSGTTFGREQFF. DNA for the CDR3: TGTGCCTGGAGTGGGACTACATTCGGAAGGGAGCAGTTCTTC.

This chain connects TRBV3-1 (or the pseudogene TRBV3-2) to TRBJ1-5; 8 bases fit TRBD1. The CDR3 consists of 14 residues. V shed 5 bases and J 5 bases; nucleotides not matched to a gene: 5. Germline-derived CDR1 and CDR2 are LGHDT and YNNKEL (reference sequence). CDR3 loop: CASSLNRGDQPQHF. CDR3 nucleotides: TGTGCCAGCAGCTTAAACAGGGGGGATCAGCCCCAGCATTTT.

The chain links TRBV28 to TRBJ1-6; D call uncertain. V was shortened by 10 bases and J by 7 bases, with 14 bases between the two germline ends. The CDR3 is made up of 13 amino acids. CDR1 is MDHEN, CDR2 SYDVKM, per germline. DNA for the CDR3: TGTGCCACCGCAGGCGACTGGAATTCACCCCTCCACTTT. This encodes CATAGDWNSPLHF.

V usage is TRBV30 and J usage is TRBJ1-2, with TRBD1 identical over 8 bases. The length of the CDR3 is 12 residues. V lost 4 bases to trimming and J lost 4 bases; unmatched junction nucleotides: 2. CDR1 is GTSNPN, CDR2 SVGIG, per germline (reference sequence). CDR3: CAWTGGVYGYTF. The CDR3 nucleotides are TGTGCCTGGACAGGGGGCGTCTATGGCTACACCTTC.

The CDR3 here is CASRPGEGFGYEQYF. In nucleotides, the CDR3 is TGTGCCAGCAGACCAGGGGAAGGATTTGGTTACGAGCAGTACTTC. The V gene is TRBV5-6, the J gene TRBJ2-7; a weak D match, TRBD1 (6 bases). The CDR3 contains 15 residues. In germline, CDR1 is SGHDT, CDR2 YYEEEE. Trimming took 5 bases from V and 4 from J, leaving 19 bases between them.

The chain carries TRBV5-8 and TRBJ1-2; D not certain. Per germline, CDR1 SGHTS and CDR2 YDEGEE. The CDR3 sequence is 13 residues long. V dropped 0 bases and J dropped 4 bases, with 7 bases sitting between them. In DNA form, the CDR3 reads TGTGCCAGCAGCTTGGTTTTTGGCTATGGCTACACCTTC. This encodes CASSLVFGYGYTF.